This T cell receptor beta chain was sequenced during a study of shared clonotypes between healthy human individuals. Study-level background: For every donor, three CD4 naive, three CD4 memory, two CD8 naive and one CD8 memory plates were used.

Germline V gives CDR1 SNHLY, CDR2 FYNNEI. CDR3 length: 14 amino acids. Evenly divided among several immunoSEQ plates was the genomic DNA of each subset. Profiled with immunoSEQ multiplex PCR; TCRdb holds only in-frame clones, not every one. The repertoire holds approximately 840,000 clones, with about 96% as singletons. Regarding this clone: What it binds is unknown. Germline and junction disagree at one end, which may indicate a read error.

CD8 cells classed as naive were CD45RO-negative and positively selected for CCR7, excluding terminally differentiated effector memory CD45RA+ cells. Study results and caveats: Shared clonotypes across all four donors exceeded non-shared ones in generation probability.

Sample: naive CD8+ T cells sorted from blood. The J gene is TRBJ1-1, the V gene TRBV2, with TRBD1 identical over 8 bases. The TCR originated in a man in his thirties or forties in good health. CDR3 region: CASREGQGGPEAFF. CDR3 nucleotides: TGTGCCAGCAGAGAAGGACAGGGTGGTCCTGAAGCTTTCTTT.